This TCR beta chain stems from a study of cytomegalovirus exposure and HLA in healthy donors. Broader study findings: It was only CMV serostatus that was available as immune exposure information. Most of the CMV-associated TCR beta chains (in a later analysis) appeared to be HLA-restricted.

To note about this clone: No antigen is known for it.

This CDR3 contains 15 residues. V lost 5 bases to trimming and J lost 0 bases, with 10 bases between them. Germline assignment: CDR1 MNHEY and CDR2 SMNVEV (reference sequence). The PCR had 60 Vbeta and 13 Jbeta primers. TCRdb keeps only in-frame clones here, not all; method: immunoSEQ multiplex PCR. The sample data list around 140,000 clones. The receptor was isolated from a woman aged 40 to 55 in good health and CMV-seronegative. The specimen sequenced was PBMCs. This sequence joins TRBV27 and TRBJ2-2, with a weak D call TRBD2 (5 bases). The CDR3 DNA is TGTGCCAGCAGTCGGAGAGGGACGAACACCGGGGAGCTGTTTTTT. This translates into CASSRRGTNTGELFF.